Listed below are T cell receptor beta chains from one sample, sequenced in a study of OX40 agonist ivuxolimab in advanced cancers. The protocol was immunoSEQ multiplex PCR, while the TCRdb copy is restricted to in-frame clones and leaves out a portion. The profile shows about 38,000 clones, nearly 85% of them singletons. The sample was CD4+ or CD8+ T cells sorted from blood, taken in a trial of the OX40 agonist ivuxolimab. The receptors originated from an adult with an advanced solid tumor such as melanoma, head and neck, liver or kidney cancer. Each CDR3 is given with its conserved first and last residue. The D gene is left open where the match is weak.

D	V	J	DNA	CDR3
.	TRBV28	TRBJ1-2	TGTGCCAGCAGTTTATACACGTTGGGTGGCTACACCTTC	CASSLYTLGGYTF
.	TRBV12-2	TRBJ2-2	TGTGCAAGTCGCTTACCCCCGGGGACGGATTCCCCCACCGGGGAGCTGTTTTTT	CASRLPPGTDSPTGELFF
.	TRBV7-9	TRBJ1-3	TGTGCCAGCAGTGGGAGAGGGCTCTCTGGAAACACCATATATTTT	CASSGRGLSGNTIYF
.	TRBV6-4	TRBJ2-2	TGTGCCAGCAGTGAGTCGGGCGCAGACACCGGGGAGCTGTTTTTT	CASSESGADTGELFF
TRBD2	TRBV5-1	TRBJ2-2	TGCGCCAGCAGCTTAGTAGCGGGAACCACCGGGGAGCTGTTTTTT	CASSLVAGTTGELFF
TRBD2	TRBV9	TRBJ2-4	TGTGCCAGCAGCGAAGGGAGCGGGGGACGGGGTCAGTACTTC	CASSEGSGGRGQYF
.	TRBV2	TRBJ1-4	TGTGCCAGCTCCCCACGGACAGATCATGAAAAACTGTTTTTT	CASSPRTDHEKLFF
.	TRBV5-8	TRBJ2-3	TGTGCCAGCAGCCTACCGACATTTGGTCGCTACACAGATACGCAGTATTTT	CASSLPTFGRYTDTQYF
TRBD1	TRBV10-1	TRBJ1-4	TGCGCCAGCAGTGAGGGGACAGTTCGAGAAAAACTGTTTTTT	CASSEGTVREKLFF
TRBD1	TRBV30	TRBJ1-2	TGTGCCTGGAGTACGGGACAGGGTATCCTCTATGGCTACACCTTC	CAWSTGQGILYGYTF
TRBD1	TRBV5-4	TRBJ1-1	TGTGCCAGCAGCTCACCGGGACAGGGGGTAACTGAAGCTTTCTTT	CASSSPGQGVTEAFF
TRBD1	TRBV7-3	TRBJ2-3	TGTGCCAGCAGCTTCGGACAGGGGGCGGATACGCAGTATTTT	CASSFGQGADTQYF
.	TRBV7-3	TRBJ1-1	TGTGCCAGCAGCTACAGCCCCTTCGGGACTGAAGCTTTCTTT	CASSYSPFGTEAFF
.	TRBV28	TRBJ1-5	TGTGCCAGCAGTTCATACCAGTGGCCAGCCGACAACAATCAGCCCCAGCATTTT	CASSSYQWPADNNQPQHF
TRBD2	TRBV6-6	TRBJ2-7	TGTGCCAGCAGTACCACGGGAGGATCAGGCGAGCAGTACTTC	CASSTTGGSGEQYF
.	TRBV5-1	TRBJ2-6	TGCGCCAGCAGCTTGGTACCGATCTCTGGGGCCAACGTCCTGACTTTC	CASSLVPISGANVLTF
TRBD1	TRBV6-5	TRBJ1-1	TGTGCCAGCAGTTACACCTACAGGGGTGGGAACACTGAAGCTTTCTTT	CASSYTYRGGNTEAFF
.	TRBV7-9	TRBJ1-1	TGTGCCAGCAGCTTAGACATGAACACTGAAGCTTTCTTT	CASSLDMNTEAFF
.	TRBV7-8	TRBJ2-2	TGTGCCAGCAGCTCGGGACGCACCGGGGAGCTGTTTTTT	CASSSGRTGELFF
.	TRBV7-2	TRBJ2-5	TGTGCCAGCAGTCTAATACAGGGTTCGGAGACCCAGTACTTC	CASSLIQGSETQYF
.	TRBV28	TRBJ1-2	TGTGCCAGCAGTTCATCCTACGGCTACACCTTC	CASSSSYGYTF
TRBD1	TRBV6-5	TRBJ1-5	TGTGCCAGCAGTTACAGGGGGCGAGGGCCCCAGCATTTT	CASSYRGRGPQHF
TRBD1	TRBV30	TRBJ1-1	TGTGCCTGGAGTGGGGGAAACAGGGGAATTTCTGAAGCTTTCTTT	CAWSGGNRGISEAFF
TRBD2	TRBV25-1	TRBJ2-3	TGTGCCAGCAGAAGGATGCTAGCGGGCACAGATACGCAGTATTTT	CASRRMLAGTDTQYF
.	TRBV5-8	TRBJ2-1	TGTGCCAGCAGCTTGCCGGTGTGGTTTGACAATGAGCAGTTCTTC	CASSLPVWFDNEQFF
.	TRBV6-6	TRBJ1-4	TGTGCCAGCAATCAAAGGTCTGCAACTAATGAAAAACTGTTTTTT	CASNQRSATNEKLFF